Listed below are T cell receptor beta chains from one sample, sequenced in a study of T cell clones after liver transplantation. Produced via immunoSEQ multiplex PCR; TCRdb's table is partial and in-frame only. The sample contains 95,000 to 110,000 clones, around four fifths of which appear only once. Sequencing was performed on CD4+ T cells from blood, taken approximately 43 months after liver transplant. Receptor source: a human patient who received a liver transplant. Some of the T cells might come from the graft donor. The CDR3 runs from the conserved cysteine through the conserved F or W. D genes are given only for firm matches. Expanded clones are given a class, and other clones once, few, many or no size at all.

TRBJ2-4	TRBV9	NA	NA	CASSAGGTLAKNIQYF	TGTGCCAGCAGCGCTGGGGGGACCTTAGCCAAAAACATTCAGTACTTC
TRBJ1-4	TRBV5-1	NA	NA	CASSQGRTNEKLFF	TGCGCCAGCAGCCAAGGACGGACGAATGAAAAACTGTTTTTT
TRBJ2-1	TRBV5-1	NA	NA	CASRGGGPMGYNEQFF	TGCGCCAGCAGAGGAGGGGGGCCCATGGGGTACAATGAGCAGTTCTTC
TRBJ1-1	TRBV14	NA	NA	CASSQDTGWNTEAFF	TGTGCCAGCAGCCAAGACACAGGGTGGAACACTGAAGCTTTCTTT
TRBJ2-1	TRBV5-8	few	NA	CAWMAYNEQFF	TGTGCATGGATGGCTTACAATGAGCAGTTCTTC
TRBJ1-2	TRBV15	NA	NA	CATSKPRLVGGAGYTF	TGTGCCACCAGCAAACCCAGACTGGTGGGGGGGGCTGGCTACACCTTC
TRBJ2-2	TRBV11-3	NA	NA	CASSSRQTGELFF	TGTGCCAGCAGCTCCCGCCAGACCGGGGAGCTGTTTTTT
TRBJ2-1	TRBV10-2	few	TRBD1	CASRPTGDEQFF	TGCGCCAGCAGACCAACAGGGGATGAGCAGTTCTTC
TRBJ1-2	TRBV7-3	NA	NA	CASSPGVNYGYTF	TGTGCCAGCAGCCCGGGGGTAAACTATGGCTACACCTTC
TRBJ2-3	TRBV2	NA	NA	CASTAGPRGDTQYF	TGTGCCAGCACCGCAGGGCCCCGGGGGGATACGCAGTATTTT
TRBJ2-1	TRBV4-1	NA	TRBD1	CASSQLGTGKNEQFF	TGCGCCAGCAGCCAGCTAGGGACAGGGAAGAATGAGCAGTTCTTC
TRBJ2-5	TRBV6-5	NA	NA	CASSYPGRTQYF	TGTGCCAGCAGTTACCCTGGACGGACCCAGTACTTC
TRBJ1-3	TRBV7-8	NA	NA	CASSLARSRSSGNTIYF	TGTGCCAGCAGCTTAGCGCGGTCCCGTTCCTCTGGAAACACCATATATTTT
TRBJ2-2	TRBV7-2	few	TRBD1	CASSLGGQGATGELFF	TGTGCCAGCAGCTTAGGAGGGCAGGGGGCCACCGGGGAGCTGTTTTTT
TRBJ2-1	TRBV5-4	NA	TRBD2	CASSTTLAGYNEQFF	TGTGCCAGCAGCACAACCTTAGCGGGTTACAATGAGCAGTTCTTC
TRBJ1-2	TRBV11-3	NA	TRBD1	CASSPTGTGNGYTF	TGTGCCAGCAGCCCGACCGGGACAGGGAATGGCTACACCTTC
TRBJ2-2	TRBV5-4	NA	TRBD2	CASSLGLAKAGELFF	TGTGCCAGCAGCCTGGGACTAGCGAAGGCCGGGGAGCTGTTTTTT
TRBJ1-5	TRBV18	NA	NA	CASSPDRGNVQPQHF	TGTGCCAGCTCACCCGACAGAGGGAACGTCCAGCCCCAGCATTTT
TRBJ1-2	TRBV5-1	NA	TRBD1	CASSRTGINYGYTF	TGCGCCAGCAGCCGGACAGGGATTAACTATGGCTACACCTTC
TRBJ2-4	TRBV7-9	few	NA	CASSPFLGGNIQYF	TGTGCCAGCAGCCCCTTTCTGGGTGGAAACATTCAGTACTTC
TRBJ1-6	TRBV14	once	NA	CASSPLPNSPLHF	TGTGCCAGCAGCCCCTTGCCTAATTCACCCCTCCACTTT
TRBJ2-7	TRBV10-2	NA	NA	CASRQGGAGSYEQYF	TGCGCCAGCCGCCAGGGGGGAGCGGGAAGTTACGAGCAGTACTTC
TRBJ2-7	TRBV7-2	once	NA	CASSLGGAGDREQYF	TGTGCCAGCAGCTTAGGAGGGGCTGGGGATCGCGAGCAGTACTTC
TRBJ1-5	TRBV5-5	NA	NA	CASSFKGGEGQPQHF	TGTGCCAGCAGCTTTAAGGGGGGTGAGGGTCAGCCCCAGCATTTT
TRBJ1-2	TRBV4-2	NA	NA	CASSQGGSYGYTF	TGTGCCAGCAGCCAAGGGGGCAGTTATGGCTACACCTTC
TRBJ2-3	TRBV6-1	once	NA	CASTLSRTDTQYF	TGTGCCAGCACCCTCTCGAGGACAGATACGCAGTATTTT
TRBJ2-1	TRBV5-1	NA	TRBD2	CASSLGDGRTFGNEQFF	TGCGCCAGCAGCTTGGGGGACGGGAGGACATTTGGCAATGAGCAGTTCTTC
TRBJ1-5	TRBV2	few	NA	CAAGDSNQPQHF	TGTGCAGCGGGAGATAGCAATCAGCCCCAGCATTTT
TRBJ1-5	TRBV5-6	NA	TRBD1	CAPKTNRRGRDQPQHF	TGTGCCCCAAAAACCAACCGAAGGGGGCGCGATCAGCCCCAGCATTTT
TRBJ1-4	TRBV15	NA	NA	CATSREVVGGTNEKLFF	TGTGCCACCAGCAGAGAGGTTGTCGGGGGCACTAATGAAAAACTGTTTTTT
TRBJ2-1	TRBV5-1	NA	TRBD1	CASTWGQGAYNEQFF	TGCGCCAGCACCTGGGGGCAGGGGGCCTACAATGAGCAGTTCTTC
TRBJ2-5	TRBV7-3	NA	NA	CASSLGSRSQETQYF	TGTGCCAGCAGCTTAGGTAGCCGAAGCCAAGAGACCCAGTACTTC
TRBJ2-1	TRBV28	once	NA	CASSLASYNEQFF	TGTGCCAGCAGTTTGGCTAGCTACAATGAGCAGTTCTTC
TRBJ2-1	TRBV4-1	NA	NA	CASSQDPGDSYNEQFF	TGCGCCAGCAGCCAAGATCCCGGGGACTCCTACAATGAGCAGTTCTTC
TRBJ2-1	TRBV28	NA	TRBD2	CASSFIGTSGNHEQFF	TGTGCCAGCAGTTTCATCGGGACTAGCGGGAACCATGAGCAGTTCTTC
TRBJ1-1	TRBV2	NA	NA	CASSEVAVGNEAFF	TGTGCCAGCAGTGAAGTGGCAGTGGGGAATGAAGCTTTCTTT
TRBJ2-1	TRBV19	NA	TRBD2	CASSTLAGGTTLSNNEQFF	TGTGCCAGTAGTACTTTAGCGGGAGGTACCACACTGTCAAACAATGAGCAGTTCTTC
TRBJ1-3	TRBV13	NA	NA	CASSRAGNTIYF	TGTGCCAGCAGCCGGGCTGGAAACACCATATATTTT
TRBJ1-5	TRBV6-1	NA	TRBD1	CASSEAGGNYQPQHF	TGTGCCAGCAGTGAAGCAGGGGGCAATTATCAGCCCCAGCATTTT
TRBJ1-1	TRBV6-5	NA	TRBD1	CASRENRGYTEAFF	TGTGCCAGCAGAGAGAACAGGGGCTACACTGAAGCTTTCTTT
TRBJ2-3	TRBV19	once	TRBD1	CASSILRDRSTDTQYF	TGTGCCAGTAGTATCCTGAGGGACAGAAGCACAGATACGCAGTATTTT
TRBJ2-7	TRBV5-1	NA	NA	CASSLGQVITYEQYF	TGCGCCAGCAGCTTGGGACAGGTGATCACCTACGAGCAGTACTTC